This T cell receptor beta chain was recovered during a study of T cell responses to AZD1222 COVID-19 vaccine. Study-level points and caveats: CD4 TCRs associated with vaccination spanned spike, dominating at 160-218 and 743-854. The donors showed a predominance of white British ancestry and of females, with possible underestimation of clonal diversity.

Trimming pared 3 bases from V and 4 bases from J, leaving 20 bases between. The CDR3 length is 16 residues. Germline V CDR1 and CDR2: SQVTM, ANQGSEA. A word on this clone: Its antigen is currently unknown.

Timing groups of about 4 and about 12 weeks for second doses were pooled. Method: immunoSEQ multiplex PCR; TCRdb's copy keeps in-frame clones and lacks some. The table has around 96,000 clones, under 95% seen once. The source material was peripheral blood, sampled 28 days after the second AZD1222 dose. The origin of this receptor is an adult who received the AZD1222 COVID-19 vaccine. The chain couples TRBV29-1 to TRBJ2-3; D is perhaps TRBD1 or TRBD2 (6 bases each). The CDR3 DNA reads TGCAGCGTTGACCTGGTGGGGGGCGCTTTAGCAGATACGCAGTATTTT. Translating it yields CSVDLVGGALADTQYF.